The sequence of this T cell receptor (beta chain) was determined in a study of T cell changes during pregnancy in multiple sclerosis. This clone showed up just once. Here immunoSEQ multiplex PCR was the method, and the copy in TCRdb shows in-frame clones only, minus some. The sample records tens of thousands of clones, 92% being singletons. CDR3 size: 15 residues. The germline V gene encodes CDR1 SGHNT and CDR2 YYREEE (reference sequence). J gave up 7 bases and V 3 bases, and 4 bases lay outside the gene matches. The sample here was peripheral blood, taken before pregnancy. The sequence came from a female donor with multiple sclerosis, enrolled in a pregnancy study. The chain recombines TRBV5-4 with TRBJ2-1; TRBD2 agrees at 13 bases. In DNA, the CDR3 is TGTGCCAGCAGCTCTCGACTAGCGGGAGGTAATGAGCAGTTCTTC. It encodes CASSSRLAGGNEQFF.